Each of the 24 T cell receptor beta chains below was sequenced from the same sample in a study of blood T cell repertoires in COVID-19. The data were produced by immunoSEQ multiplex PCR, yet TCRdb's version contains in-frame clones alone and is incomplete. The table includes roughly 40,000 clones, about 82% detected once. The sample comprised peripheral blood. These TCRs come from a human donor in a cohort sampled during active COVID-19.

This chain uses TRBV6-5 with TRBJ1-2, with TRBD1 as a possible D gene (5 bases). The germline gives CDR1 MNHEY, CDR2 SVGAGI. V was cut by 4 bases and J by 5 bases, with 17 bases left in between. The CDR3 length is 15 residues. CDR3 region: CASSSRGKSPYGYTF. The DNA of the CDR3 is TGTGCCAGCAGTTCTAGGGGTAAATCCCCATATGGCTACACCTTC.

The J gene is TRBJ1-3, the V gene TRBV9; the D gene is possibly TRBD1 (6 bases). Germline CDR1 is SGDLS and CDR2 is YYNGEE. This CDR3 contains 17 residues. The germline V and J ends were trimmed by 4 bases and 0 bases, with 17 bases remaining between them. CDR3 coding DNA: TGTGCCAGCAGCCGCATCCCACAGGGAAACTCTGGAAACACCATATATTTT. This sequence encodes CASSRIPQGNSGNTIYF.

This chain links TRBV11-2 with TRBJ2-3, with D perhaps TRBD2 (5 bases). Trimming stripped 5 bases from V and 3 bases from J, with 9 bases between. The CDR3 is 13 residues long. The germline V gene encodes CDR1 SGHAT and CDR2 FQNNGV. In nucleotides, the CDR3 is TGTGCCAGCAGCCGGGAAGGGACAGATACGCAGTATTTT. Its translation: CASSREGTDTQYF. Complete variable domain (other parts from reference TRBV11-2 and TRBJ2-3): EAGVAQSPRYKIIEKRQSVAFWCNPISGHATLYWYQQILGQGPKLLIQFQNNGVVDDSQLPKDRFSAERLKGVDSTLKIQPAKLEDSAVYLCASSREGTDTQYFGPGTRLTVL.

As DNA, the CDR3 is TGTGCCAGCAGCCAAGACCGATCCGCTAGCTACAATGAGCAGTTCTTC. The encoded protein is CASSQDRSASYNEQFF. The J gene is TRBJ2-1, the V gene TRBV4-2, with D unclear. Per the germline V gene, CDR1 is LGHNA and CDR2 is YNFKEQ. Trimming removed 0 bases from V and 3 bases from J, with 12 bases in between. This CDR3 has 16 residues.

This clone has a single count. V and J are TRBV7-9 and TRBJ1-5, with 8 bases aligning to TRBD1. The germline CDR1 and CDR2 sequences are SEHNR and FQNEAQ (reference sequence). This CDR3 region has 15 residues. The V and J ends lost 4 bases and 3 bases, in that order; junction bases with no gene match: 5. In nucleotides, the CDR3 is TGTGCCAGCAGCTCCGGGACAGGCCCCAATCAGCCCCAGCATTTT. This encodes CASSSGTGPNQPQHF.

The chain links TRBV19 to TRBJ1-2; D unresolved. CDR3 size: 16 residues. Trimming pared 4 bases from V and 6 bases from J, leaving 21 bases between. Germline V CDR1 and CDR2: LNHDA, SQIVND (reference sequence). CDR3 nucleotides: TGTGCCAGTAGTACCGGTCGAGGGTACGGTTCTAATGGCTACACCTTC. It encodes CASSTGRGYGSNGYTF.

This clone was recorded a few times. V is TRBV5-1 and J is TRBJ2-7, with D maybe TRBD2 (5 bases). The CDR3 loop spans 13 amino acids. Trimming cost V 2 bases and J 1 base, with 7 bases left between them. Germline V gene sequence: CDR1 SGHRS, CDR2 YFSETQ. Here the CDR3 reads CASSFPGSYEQYF. The CDR3 nucleotides read TGCGCCAGCAGCTTTCCGGGGTCCTACGAGCAGTACTTC.

The chain recombines TRBV19 with TRBJ2-5; D call uncertain. CDR3 length: 13 amino acids. Germline CDR1 is LNHDA and CDR2 is SQIVND (reference sequence). The V end was cut by 3 bases, the J end by 1 base, with 6 bases between. CDR3 in amino acids: CASSMGSQETQYF. CDR3 sequence (DNA): TGTGCCAGTAGTATGGGCAGCCAAGAGACCCAGTACTTC.

V usage is TRBV6-2 or TRBV6-3 and J usage is TRBJ1-5; D is undetermined. The length of the CDR3 is 14 residues. Germline CDR1 MNHEY, CDR2 SVGEGT. The V end was cut by 2 bases, the J end by 3 bases, with 8 bases between. CDR3 bases: TGTGCCAGCAGTTACAGCGGTCTCAATCAGCCCCAGCATTTT. Residues: CASSYSGLNQPQHF.

The V call is TRBV6-5, the J call TRBJ2-4; 7 positions match TRBD1. V lost 10 bases to trimming and J lost 7 bases; unmatched junction nucleotides: 13. Germline CDR1 and CDR2: MNHEY and SVGAGI. CDR3 size: 14 residues. Here the CDR3 DNA reads TGTGCCACCATCCCCACAGGGGTGGGGAACATTCAGTACTTC. The encoded protein is CATIPTGVGNIQYF.

The V call is TRBV5-1, the J call TRBJ2-7; 10 bases match TRBD1. From germline, CDR1 is SGHRS and CDR2 YFSETQ. The CDR3 spans 13 residues. V dropped 5 bases and J dropped 5; count of bases not matched to a gene: 4. The CDR3 reads CASRAGTGDEQYF. The CDR3 nucleotides are TGCGCCAGCAGGGCCGGGACAGGGGACGAGCAGTACTTC.

This sequence joins TRBV3-1 (or the pseudogene TRBV3-2) and TRBJ2-7, with 9 bases fitting TRBD1. This CDR3 is built from 17 residues. The V and J ends lost 8 bases and 3 bases, in that order; junction bases with no gene match: 17. CDR1 and CDR2 from the germline V gene are LGHDT and YNNKEL (reference sequence). In nucleotides, the CDR3 is TGTGCCAGCTCCGGGACAGGGACCGCCCGGGGCCTCTACGAGCAGTACTTC. This encodes CASSGTGTARGLYEQYF.

This chain joins TRBV4-1 and TRBJ2-1; 16 bases are a match to TRBD2. Trimming took 4 bases from V and 0 from J; bases not matched to a gene: 3. The CDR3 has 18 residues. The germline V gene encodes CDR1 MGHRA and CDR2 YSYEKL. In DNA, the CDR3 is TGCGCCAGCAGCCGGGGACTAGCGGGAGGGATCTCCTACAATGAGCAGTTCTTC. Its protein is CASSRGLAGGISYNEQFF.

This clone has just a few counts. The chain has TRBV12-3 or TRBV12-4 and TRBJ1-1, with 8 bases that match TRBD1. The V and J ends lost 3 bases and 3 bases, in that order; junction bases with no gene match: 0. This CDR3 has 13 amino acids. In DNA form, the CDR3 reads TGTGCCAGCAGTTTGACAGGGGACACTGAAGCTTTCTTT. This translates into CASSLTGDTEAFF.

The chain combines TRBV5-8 with TRBJ2-7; 10 bases fit TRBD2. In germline, CDR1 is SGHTS, CDR2 YDEGEE. The CDR3 is 16 residues long. The V gene end was trimmed by 3 bases and the J gene end by 0 bases; junction bases not matched to a gene: 6. Here the CDR3 reads CASSSRLAGSSYEQYF. The CDR3 region has the DNA TGTGCCAGCAGCTCAAGACTAGCGGGTAGCTCCTACGAGCAGTACTTC.

This chain uses TRBV2 with TRBJ2-1; TRBD2 agrees at 12 bases. The ends lost 5 bases at V and 4 bases at J; junction bases unmatched: 18. Germline V CDR1 and CDR2: SNHLY, FYNNEI. The CDR3 is made up of 20 amino acids. CDR3 coding DNA: TGTGCCAGCAGTACGGGGTGGGGACTAGCGGGTGACGCCCAGTACAATGAGCAGTTCTTC. Its translation is CASSTGWGLAGDAQYNEQFF.

This clone was picked up one time. The chain recombines TRBV7-9 with TRBJ2-5; D possibly corresponds to TRBD2 (6 bases). Germline lookup yields CDR1 SEHNR and CDR2 FQNEAQ (reference sequence). V was shortened by 6 bases and J by 1 base, with 9 bases between the two germline ends. The CDR3 has 13 amino acids. The CDR3 sequence is CASSRDFQETQYF. In DNA form, the CDR3 reads TGTGCCAGCAGTAGGGACTTCCAAGAGACCCAGTACTTC.

This clone was picked up many times. V and J are TRBV30 and TRBJ1-5; D perhaps matches TRBD1 (6 bases). The germline V gene has CDR1 GTSNPN and CDR2 SVGIG (reference sequence). The CDR3 is 11 amino acids. V gave up 4 bases and J gave up 10 bases, with 11 bases separating them. The CDR3: CAWNLQGPQHF. The CDR3 nucleotides read TGTGCCTGGAACCTACAGGGCCCCCAGCATTTT.

This chain joins TRBV3-1 (or the pseudogene TRBV3-2) and TRBJ1-2; TRBD1 matches 10 bases. J gave up 5 bases and V 4 bases, and 1 base lay outside the gene matches. The germline V gene has CDR1 LGHDT and CDR2 YNNKEL (reference sequence). This CDR3 comprises 13 residues. CDR3 residues: CASSPDRGYGYTF. CDR3 coding DNA: TGTGCCAGCAGCCCGGACAGGGGGTATGGCTACACCTTC.

The chain uses TRBV3-1 (or the pseudogene TRBV3-2) and TRBJ1-2; a possible D gene is TRBD1 (6 bases). V was shortened by 5 bases and J by 2 bases, with 15 bases between the two germline ends. CDR3 size: 15 residues. The germline V gene has CDR1 LGHDT and CDR2 YNNKEL (reference sequence). In DNA, the CDR3 is TGTGCCAGCAGCTGGGCGACAGGAGAAAACTATGGCTACACCTTC. The encoded protein is CASSWATGENYGYTF.

The rearrangement links TRBV13 to TRBJ2-1; D might be TRBD2 (5 bases). The germline V and J ends were trimmed by 0 bases and 4 bases, with 16 bases remaining between them. Looked up from germline, CDR1 is PRHDT and CDR2 is FYEKMQ (reference sequence). The CDR3 has 17 amino acids. CDR3 sequence: CASSLGFGGRGYNEQFF. CDR3 in DNA: TGTGCCAGCAGCTTAGGATTTGGTGGGAGAGGGTACAATGAGCAGTTCTTC.

A few counts support this clone. The chain joins TRBV30 to TRBJ2-7; 8 bases align to TRBD1. CDR3 size: 14 residues. V lost 6 bases to trimming and J lost 0 bases; unmatched junction nucleotides: 7. Germline-derived CDR1 and CDR2 are GTSNPN and SVGIG (reference sequence). This CDR3 is CACPRTGSSYEQYF. DNA of the CDR3: TGTGCCTGCCCCCGGACAGGGAGCTCCTACGAGCAGTACTTC.

This chain connects TRBV6-6 to TRBJ2-1; 12 bases are a match to TRBD2. Trimming cost V 7 bases and J 1 base; bases outside gene matches: 8. This CDR3 has 17 amino acids. Per the germline V gene, CDR1 is MNHNY and CDR2 is SVGAGI (reference sequence). CDR3 DNA: TGTGCCAGCACTCGGACTAGCGGGGCGGTTTCCTACAATGAGCAGTTCTTC. Amino acids: CASTRTSGAVSYNEQFF.

This rearrangement joins TRBV6-5 to TRBJ2-7; 7 bases are shared with TRBD1. This CDR3 has 14 amino acids. Germline V gives CDR1 MNHEY, CDR2 SVGAGI. V dropped 3 bases and J dropped 6; count of bases not matched to a gene: 8. CDR3 nucleotides: TGTGCCAGCAGTTATTTGGGACAGAGGGGCGAGCAGTACTTC. It specifies CASSYLGQRGEQYF.